The 9 T cell receptor beta chains in this list originate from one sample, sequenced in a study of blood T cell repertoires in COVID-19. Clones were read by immunoSEQ multiplex PCR, and TCRdb kept only the in-frame ones, dropping some. The sample has around 83,000 clones, approximately 81% seen once. The sample comprised peripheral blood. These receptors all come from a woman in her 70s with acute or convalescent COVID-19.

This clone was observed once. The chain carries TRBV7-9 and TRBJ2-3; 10 bases align to TRBD1. V was pared by 3 bases and J by 1 base, with 1 base of the junction left unmatched. The germline CDR1 and CDR2 sequences are SEHNR and FQNEAQ (reference sequence). This CDR3 spans 15 amino acids. The CDR3, as DNA: TGTGCCAGCAGCTTGACAGGGGGCGGCACAGATACGCAGTATTTT. Translating it yields CASSLTGGGTDTQYF.

This clone occurred once. This chain uses TRBV11-2 with TRBJ2-3; 14 bases line up with TRBD2. The CDR3 loop spans 17 amino acids. Germline lookup yields CDR1 SGHAT and CDR2 FQNNGV. V was clipped by 5 bases and J by 8 bases; unmatched bases: 12. The DNA for the CDR3 is TGTGCCAGCAGCCCGTTAACGACTAGCGGGAGGGCTGGTACGCAGTATTTT. It translates to CASSPLTTSGRAGTQYF.

The chain joins TRBV7-9 to TRBJ1-1; D remains unclear. V shed 8 bases and J shed 0 bases, with 28 bases lying between them. Germline assignment: CDR1 SEHNR and CDR2 FQNEAQ (reference sequence). The CDR3 loop spans 19 amino acids. CDR3 DNA sequence: TGTGCCAGCGCCCCGTCGGCAGGCCCGAGAAGTCAACTGAACACTGAAGCTTTCTTT. Translated, it gives CASAPSAGPRSQLNTEAFF.

In this sample, this clone turned up a few times. The chain joins TRBV9 to TRBJ1-2; D not certain. This CDR3 region has 13 residues. Trimming pared 0 bases from V and 6 bases from J, leaving 9 bases between. CDR1 and CDR2 from the germline V gene are SGDLS and YYNGEE. As DNA, the CDR3 is TGTGCCAGCAGCGTAGGAGTGTTGGATGGCTACACCTTC. It codes for CASSVGVLDGYTF.

The table lists this clone with a count of one. The chain uses TRBV10-3 and TRBJ2-7, with D perhaps matching TRBD1 (6 bases). The germline gives CDR1 ENHRY, CDR2 SYGVKD. V was cut by 5 bases and J by 1 base, with 12 bases left in between. This CDR3 spans 14 amino acids. This CDR3 reads CAISPSQGSYEQYV. The CDR3 nucleotides are TGTGCCATCAGTCCTTCTCAGGGGTCCTACGAGCAGTACGTC.

The V and J genes are TRBV2 and TRBJ1-2, with TRBD1 matching over 9 bases. Germline CDR1 SNHLY, CDR2 FYNNEI. The V and J ends lost 5 bases and 4 bases, in that order; junction bases with no gene match: 2. The CDR3 consists of 13 residues. The CDR3 protein is CASSWDRAYGYTF. The DNA of the CDR3 is TGTGCCAGCAGTTGGGACAGGGCCTATGGCTACACCTTC.

The V call is TRBV24-1, the J call TRBJ2-5; TRBD1 matches 8 bases. J was trimmed by 7 bases and V by 4 bases; bases with no gene match: 13. Germline loops: CDR1 KGHDR, CDR2 SFDVKD. The CDR3 is 16 amino acids. This chain's CDR3 is CATSDPADRVGGTQYF. The CDR3 nucleotides read TGTGCCACCAGTGACCCCGCGGACAGGGTTGGAGGGACCCAGTACTTC.

This sequence joins TRBV2 and TRBJ1-1; 7 bases map to TRBD1. CDR1 SNHLY and CDR2 FYNNEI come from the germline V gene. The CDR3 is 13 residues long. V trimming: 6 bases; J trimming: 1 base; junction bases outside the gene matches: 2. CDR3 DNA sequence: TGTGCCAGCAGACGGACAGGGAACACTGAAGCTTTCTTT. This encodes CASRRTGNTEAFF.

The genes are TRBV7-9 and TRBJ2-1, with 9 bases fitting TRBD1. V dropped 6 bases and J dropped 6; count of bases not matched to a gene: 9. The length of the CDR3 is 15 residues. Germline V CDR1 and CDR2: SEHNR, FQNEAQ (reference sequence). CDR3 residues: CASRPDRGWANEQFF. The DNA for the CDR3 is TGTGCCAGCAGGCCAGACAGGGGGTGGGCCAATGAGCAGTTCTTC.